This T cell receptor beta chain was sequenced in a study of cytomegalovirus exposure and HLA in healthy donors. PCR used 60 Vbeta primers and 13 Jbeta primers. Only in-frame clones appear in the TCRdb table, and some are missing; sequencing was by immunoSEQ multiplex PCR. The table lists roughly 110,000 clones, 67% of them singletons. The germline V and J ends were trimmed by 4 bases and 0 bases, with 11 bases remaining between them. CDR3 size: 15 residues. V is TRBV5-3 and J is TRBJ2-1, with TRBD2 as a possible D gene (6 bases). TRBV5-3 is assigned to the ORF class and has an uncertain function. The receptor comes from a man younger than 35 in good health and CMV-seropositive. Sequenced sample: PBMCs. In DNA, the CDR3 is TGTGCCAGAAGCCCACACGGGAGCTCCTACAATGAGCAGTTCTTC. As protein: CARSPHGSSYNEQFF.